The 21 T cell receptor beta chains below were found in one sample sequenced in a study of identifying expanded T cells in peripheral blood. The method was immunoSEQ multiplex PCR; TCRdb's version includes in-frame clones alone and lacks a portion of them. This repertoire shows over 75,000 clones, roughly 88% found once; its top ten account for roughly 4.2%. Sequencing input: blood. The receptor source for this set is a person aged 18 to 70 in good health.

The rearrangement uses TRBV28 and TRBJ2-7; TRBD2 agrees at 10 bases. CDR3 length: 15 amino acids. Losses at the gene ends were 6 bases for V and 6 bases for J; bases not matched to a gene: 11. CDR1 and CDR2 from the germline V gene are MDHEN and SYDVKM. The CDR3 DNA is TGTGCCAGCAGGCCTCCACTAGCGGGACCTAGCGAGCAGTACTTC. As protein: CASRPPLAGPSEQYF.

The J gene is TRBJ2-1, the V gene TRBV29-1; 8 nucleotides align to TRBD2. V was pared by 7 bases and J by 1 base, with 9 bases of the junction left unmatched. Germline V gene data show CDR1 as SQVTM and CDR2 as ANQGSEA. The CDR3 is 15 amino acids. CDR3 nucleotides: TGCAGCGCCGAGGGCGGGAGGACGTCCTACAATGAGCAGTTCTTC. This codes for CSAEGGRTSYNEQFF.

V gene TRBV29-1 combines with J gene TRBJ1-1, with no clear D. This CDR3 is built from 12 residues. Germline-derived CDR1 and CDR2 are SQVTM and ANQGSEA. The V end was cut by 1 base, the J end by 1 base, with 4 bases between. The CDR3 nucleotides read TGCAGCGTTGAAGCCCCGAACACTGAAGCTTTCTTT. Translating it yields CSVEAPNTEAFF.

The chain links TRBV21-1 to TRBJ1-4; TRBD1, the table's D call, lacks a check against the DNA. TRBV21-1 is deemed a pseudogene. This CDR3 is 17 amino acids long. This CDR3 is CASSKGNRELGNEKLFF. In DNA form, the CDR3 reads TGTGCCAGCAGCAAAGGTAACAGGGAGTTGGGTAATGAAAAACTGTTTTTT.

The V call is TRBV27, the J call TRBJ1-1, with 8 bases fitting TRBD1. The germline CDR1 and CDR2 sequences are MNHEY and SMNVEV (reference sequence). The CDR3 covers 13 residues. Losses at the gene ends were 6 bases for V and 5 bases for J; bases not matched to a gene: 5. This CDR3 reads CASRQGAGTEAFF. The CDR3 DNA follows: TGTGCCAGCAGGCAGGGGGCGGGAACTGAAGCTTTCTTT.

This chain connects TRBV27 to TRBJ2-7; D unclear. The V end lost 3 bases, the J end lost 0 bases, and 9 bases lay between the germline ends. The CDR3 runs 14 residues. CDR1 is MNHEY, CDR2 SMNVEV, per germline (reference sequence). The chain's CDR3 is CASSLAQSSYEQYF. CDR3 DNA: TGTGCCAGCAGTTTGGCCCAGAGCTCCTACGAGCAGTACTTC.

The V call is TRBV27, the J call TRBJ2-2, with 8 bases aligning to TRBD1. V trimming: 5 bases; J trimming: 5 bases; junction bases outside the gene matches: 16. The CDR3 has 18 amino acids. From germline, CDR1 is MNHEY and CDR2 SMNVEV (reference sequence). CDR3 residues: CASSTNTRTGLVTGELFF. CDR3 bases: TGTGCCAGCAGTACAAACACAAGGACAGGGCTGGTAACCGGGGAGCTGTTTTTT.

This clone was seen a handful of times. The chain couples TRBV28 to TRBJ1-2; 8 bases align to TRBD1. Per the germline V gene, CDR1 is MDHEN and CDR2 is SYDVKM. The CDR3 spans 17 residues. The J segment lost 2 bases and the V segment lost 2 bases, leaving 10 bases of the junction unmatched. The CDR3 coding sequence is TGTGCCAGCAGTTTAGGGCAGGGGGCCTATCTCAACTATGGCTACACCTTC. Protein: CASSLGQGAYLNYGYTF.

The chain uses TRBV7-2 and TRBJ2-1, with 9 bases fitting TRBD2. The CDR3 is 15 residues long. J lost 1 base, V lost 4 bases, and 2 bases had no gene match. Germline V CDR1 and CDR2: SGHTA, FQGNSA. CDR3 sequence: CASSSLAGSYNEQFF. CDR3 in DNA: TGTGCCAGCAGCTCTCTAGCGGGGTCCTACAATGAGCAGTTCTTC.

J is TRBJ2-3 and V is TRBV5-1; maybe TRBD1 (8 bases). V was cut by 2 bases and J by 3 bases, with 16 bases left in between. CDR1 is SGHRS and CDR2 is YFSETQ in the germline V gene. The CDR3 is made up of 16 amino acids. The CDR3 bases are TGCGCCAGCAGCTTCGCGGGGGACAGGAGTACAGATACGCAGTATTTT. Translation gives CASSFAGDRSTDTQYF. Using reference TRBV5-1 and TRBJ2-3 for the parts outside the CDR3, the full variable domain is KAGVTQTPRYLIKTRGQQVTLSCSPISGHRSVSWYQQTPGQGLQFLFEYFSETQRNKGNFPGRFSGRQFSNSRSEMNVSTLELGDSALYLCASSFAGDRSTDTQYFGPGTRLTVL.

The rearrangement joins TRBV7-6 to TRBJ2-6; tentative D call: TRBD1 (6 bases). Germline V lookup: CDR1 SGHVS, CDR2 FNYEAQ. CDR3 length: 17 residues. V shed 1 base and J shed 0 bases, with 10 bases lying between them. This CDR3 reads CASSLVTGYSGANVLTF. CDR3 nucleotides: TGTGCCAGCAGCTTAGTAACAGGGTACTCTGGGGCCAACGTCCTGACTTTC.

The V and J genes are TRBV6-4 and TRBJ2-3; 8 bases fit TRBD2. The J segment lost 2 bases and the V segment lost 2 bases, leaving 6 bases of the junction unmatched. The CDR3 contains 16 residues. The germline CDR1 and CDR2 sequences are MRHNA and SNTAGT. In nucleotides, the CDR3 is TGTGCCAGCAGTGACCTCGCTAGCGGGCACACAGATACGCAGTATTTT. This encodes CASSDLASGHTDTQYF.

The chain uses TRBV5-6 and TRBJ1-1; no reliable D call. Trimming took off 2 bases at V and 5 bases at J, with 13 bases between the two ends. This CDR3 has 14 amino acids. Per germline, CDR1 SGHDT and CDR2 YYEEEE. CDR3 DNA: TGTGCCAGCAGCTTATGGACGGGGTCGACTGAAGCTTTCTTT. It yields the protein CASSLWTGSTEAFF.

The chain joins TRBV28 to TRBJ2-7; tentative D call: TRBD1 (6 bases). CDR1 MDHEN and CDR2 SYDVKM come from the germline V gene. V dropped 6 bases and J dropped 4 bases, with 16 bases sitting between them. This CDR3 region has 14 residues. The CDR3: CASRQQGVFYEQYF. The CDR3 nucleotides read TGTGCCAGCAGACAACAGGGAGTTTTTTACGAGCAGTACTTC.

This chain joins TRBV5-4 and TRBJ2-5; 8 bases match TRBD1. J was trimmed by 6 bases and V by 0 bases; bases with no gene match: 10. This CDR3 region has 16 residues. Germline V gene lookup returns CDR1 SGHNT and CDR2 YYREEE (reference sequence). CDR3 sequence reads: CASSLARDRGSQTQYF. CDR3 DNA sequence: TGTGCCAGCAGCTTGGCCCGCGACAGGGGTAGCCAGACCCAGTACTTC. Full variable domain (missing parts from reference TRBV5-4 and TRBJ2-5): ETGVTQSPTHLIKTRGQQVTLRCSSQSGHNTVSWYQQALGQGPQFIFQYYREEENGRGNFPPRFSGLQFPNYSSELNVNALELDDSALYLCASSLARDRGSQTQYFGPGTRLLVL.

The rearrangement joins TRBV6-1 to TRBJ2-2; D possibly corresponds to TRBD1 (6 bases). Germline-derived CDR1 and CDR2 are MNHNS and SASEGT. This CDR3 has 14 amino acids. V shed 1 base and J shed 6 bases, with 9 bases lying between them. CDR3 coding DNA: TGTGCCAGCAGTGAAGGTCACAGGGCCGGGGAGCTGTTTTTT. Protein sequence: CASSEGHRAGELFF.

V and J are TRBV5-1 and TRBJ1-5; D remains unclear. This CDR3 comprises 15 residues. Germline-derived CDR1 and CDR2 are SGHRS and YFSETQ. Trimming took off 4 bases at V and 2 bases at J, with 13 bases between the two ends. In nucleotides, the CDR3 is TGCGCCAGCAGCGAGGGCACGGCGCGCAATCAGCCCCAGCATTTT. It encodes CASSEGTARNQPQHF.

The chain is built from TRBV27 and TRBJ2-7; D may be TRBD2 (5 bases). Germline V CDR1 and CDR2: MNHEY, SMNVEV (reference sequence). The V end was cut by 0 bases, the J end by 1 base, with 13 bases between. The CDR3 contains 16 residues. CDR3 region: CASSLSGPSWSYEQYF. In nucleotides, the CDR3 is TGTGCCAGCAGTTTATCGGGTCCTAGCTGGTCCTACGAGCAGTACTTC.

This clone was seen only once. This chain joins TRBV30 and TRBJ1-5; no definite D call. From germline, CDR1 is GTSNPN and CDR2 SVGIG (reference sequence). V lost 2 bases and J 0 bases, leaving 11 bases between the germline ends. This CDR3 comprises 15 residues. CDR3 residues: CAWSPHPNSNQPQHF. CDR3 in DNA: TGTGCCTGGAGTCCTCACCCCAATAGCAATCAGCCCCAGCATTTT.

The rearrangement uses TRBV6-1 and TRBJ2-7; no firm D call. CDR1 is MNHNS and CDR2 is SASEGT in the germline V gene. V was pared by 0 bases and J by 3 bases, with 12 bases between. CDR3 size: 15 residues. The CDR3 loop is CASSEAVAPIYEQYF. The CDR3 coding sequence is TGTGCCAGCAGTGAAGCTGTAGCCCCAATCTACGAGCAGTACTTC.

In DNA form, the CDR3 reads TGTGCCAGTAGTAAGTTGGGCCGAGAAGACTACGAGCAGTACTTC. This encodes CASSKLGREDYEQYF. The chain carries TRBV19 and TRBJ2-7; D unresolved. Germline CDR1 reads LNHDA; CDR2 reads SQIVND (reference sequence). There are 15 residues in the CDR3. Trimming stripped 4 bases from V and 3 bases from J, with 16 bases between.